A selection of T cell receptor beta chains follows, all from one sample in a study of blood T cell repertoires in COVID-19. TCRdb's table, derived via immunoSEQ multiplex PCR, lists solely in-frame clones and lacks some. The sample has about 260,000 clones; about 90% are singletons. The sample consisted of peripheral blood. These receptors all stem from a woman aged 40-49 years who had recovered from COVID-19. Each CDR3 is given with its conserved first and last residue. D genes are given only for firm matches. Clone size is stated in some rows and not others, as once, few, many or a class when expanded.

TRBD2 | TRBJ2-7 | once | TRBV9 | TGTGCCAGCAGCGCCGGACTAGGACACGAGCAGTACTTC | CASSAGLGHEQYF
- | TRBJ1-5 | - | TRBV7-2 | TGTGCCAGCAGCTTAGGGAGGGACTATCAGCCCCAGCATTTT | CASSLGRDYQPQHF
TRBD1 | TRBJ1-5 | - | TRBV5-5 | TGTGCCAGCAGGCTTCATGGCCAGGGGGGCAATCAGCCCCAGCATTTT | CASRLHGQGGNQPQHF
- | TRBJ1-2 | - | TRBV19 | TGTGCCAGTACCTCTAGGTCGACGAAGTTAACTAACTATGGCTACACCTTC | CASTSRSTKLTNYGYTF
TRBD2 | TRBJ2-7 | - | TRBV18 | TGTGCCAGCTCAACTAGCGGGGGCTTTACCTACGAGCAGTACTTC | CASSTSGGFTYEQYF
TRBD2 | TRBJ2-7 | - | TRBV11-2 | TGTGCCAGCAGCTTAGGAGCGGGGACGGTTGAGCAGTACTTC | CASSLGAGTVEQYF
- | TRBJ1-1 | - | TRBV28 | TGTGCCAGCAGTTTAGTCAGGGCCCCGGGAGCTTTCTTT | CASSLVRAPGAFF
- | TRBJ2-1 | - | TRBV14 | TGTGCCAGCAGCCATGTAAACTCCTACAATGAGCAGTTCTTC | CASSHVNSYNEQFF
- | TRBJ1-1 | - | TRBV12-3/TRBV12-4 | TGTGCCAGCAGTTCGGGGAACACTGAAGCTTTCTTT | CASSSGNTEAFF
- | TRBJ1-1 | - | TRBV7-8 | TGTGCCAGCAGCTTAGCGAGTTCCTACACTGAAGCTTTCTTT | CASSLASSYTEAFF
TRBD1 | TRBJ2-5 | - | TRBV12-3/TRBV12-4 | TGTGCCAGCAGGGGACAGCTGGGGGAGACCCAGTACTTC | CASRGQLGETQYF
- | TRBJ2-1 | - | TRBV19 | TGTGCCAGTAGTATTAGCACCCTTTGGGATGAGCAGTTCTTC | CASSISTLWDEQFF
- | TRBJ1-1 | - | TRBV5-6 | TGTGCCAGCAGCTCGGAATTGGGGGCGATAACTGAAGCTTTCTTT | CASSSELGAITEAFF
- | TRBJ2-7 | once | TRBV7-6 | TGTGCCAGCAGCTCCCGGGGGTCGGCAGGCTTCTCCTACGAGCAGTACTTC | CASSSRGSAGFSYEQYF
TRBD2 | TRBJ2-4 | - | TRBV7-2 | TGTGCCAGCAGCCGGACTAGGGAAAACATTCAGTACTTC | CASSRTRENIQYF
- | TRBJ2-5 | - | TRBV2 | TGTGCCAGCAGTGAGGGGGGACCCCAAGAGACCCAGTACTTC | CASSEGGPQETQYF
TRBD1 | TRBJ1-2 | - | TRBV5-4 | TGTGCCAGCAGCGGACAGGGAGTTCTCTATGGCTACACCTTC | CASSGQGVLYGYTF
TRBD1 | TRBJ1-1 | - | TRBV30 | TGTGCCTGGAGTGTACATGAGGGGGCGCTGGGAGCTTTCTTT | CAWSVHEGALGAFF
TRBD1 | TRBJ2-7 | - | TRBV29-1 | TGCAGCGCCGCCGAGGGGGCATCCTACGAGCAGTACTTC | CSAAEGASYEQYF
TRBD1 | TRBJ1-6 | - | TRBV7-2 | TGTGCCAGCAGCGCCAGGGGGGCTTATAATTCACCCCTCCACTTT | CASSARGAYNSPLHF
- | TRBJ2-5 | - | TRBV7-2 | TGTGCCAGCAGCTTAGGAGAGGGAACCCAGTACTTC | CASSLGEGTQYF
- | TRBJ1-1 | - | TRBV12-3/TRBV12-4 | TGTGCCAGCAGTTATTGGGGGGATGAAGCTTTCTTT | CASSYWGDEAFF
- | TRBJ2-5 | - | TRBV15 | TGTGCCACCAGCAGGGGGGGGGCCCAAGAGACCCAGTACTTC | CATSRGGAQETQYF
- | TRBJ1-5 | - | TRBV18 | TGTGCCAGCTCACCACAGGGGAGCAATCAGCCCCAGCATTTT | CASSPQGSNQPQHF
- | TRBJ1-5 | few | TRBV5-6 | TGTGCCAGCAGCTCCTTCAATCAGCCCCAGCATTTT | CASSSFNQPQHF
- | TRBJ2-7 | - | TRBV2 | TGTGCCAGCAGTGCGTCTATCGGGTCCTACGAGCAGTACTTC | CASSASIGSYEQYF
- | TRBJ1-5 | - | TRBV5-1 | TGCGCCAGCAGCTTGGGCAGGGGTTACGATCAGCCCCAGCATTTT | CASSLGRGYDQPQHF
TRBD2 | TRBJ2-1 | once | TRBV9 | TGTGCCAGCAGCGAGGGTTATACGGTGGCTAGCGGGCTTGAGCAGTTCTTC | CASSEGYTVASGLEQFF
TRBD1 | TRBJ2-2 | - | TRBV27 | TGTGCCAGCAGTCCGGACAGGGCCGCGAACACCGGGGAGCTGTTTTTT | CASSPDRAANTGELFF
TRBD1 | TRBJ1-3 | - | TRBV3-1/TRBV3-2 | TGTGCCAGCAGCCAGCCAGGGGGATGGGGAAACACCATATATTTT | CASSQPGGWGNTIYF
TRBD1 | TRBJ1-2 | once | TRBV29-1 | TGCAGCGCAACCAGGGACAGGGATGGCTACACCTTC | CSATRDRDGYTF